The entry below describes one TCR beta chain. The source of the sample is a study of blood T cell repertoires in COVID-19. Original processing methods: Cell counts per sample came from amplifying reference gene primers. Profiled with immunoSEQ multiplex PCR; TCRdb holds only in-frame clones, not every one. For V, J and clone size, that table is used; D and trimming come from the DNA. The table lists 91,000 or so clones, 80% to 90% of them singletons. This CDR3 is 18 amino acids long. Unmatched junction bases numbered 8, after V lost 5 bases and J lost 2 bases. Looked up from germline, CDR1 is MNHEY and CDR2 is SMNVEV (reference sequence).

This clonotype was sampled from a human donor in a cohort sampled during active COVID-19. Sequencing was done on a sample of peripheral blood. This chain links TRBV27 with TRBJ2-1, with TRBD2 matching 14 bases. The chain's CDR3 is CASSQGLAGDGTYNEQFF. CDR3 coding DNA: TGTGCCAGCAGTCAGGGACTAGCGGGAGACGGAACCTACAATGAGCAGTTCTTC.